The 2 T cell receptor beta chains presented below share a single source sample, sequenced in a study of blood T cell repertoires in COVID-19. TCRdb keeps only in-frame clones here, not all; method: immunoSEQ multiplex PCR. The table records roughly 250,000 clones, 70% to 90% of them present only once. The sequencing input was peripheral blood. These TCRs come from a woman aged 25 to 39 with COVID-19, enrolled during active disease.

This rearrangement joins TRBV21-1 to TRBJ2-2; TRBD1 reflects the table's D call only, with no check against the DNA. TRBV21-1 is reported as a pseudogene. CDR3 length equals 14 residues. Here the CDR3 DNA reads TGTGCCAGCAGCGTGGGGCGAGACACCGGGGAGCTGTTTTTT. This gives the protein CASSVGRDTGELFF.

The V and J genes are TRBV3-1 (or the pseudogene TRBV3-2) and TRBJ2-3; 9 positions agree with TRBD1. CDR1 and CDR2 from the germline V gene are LGHDT and YNNKEL (reference sequence). V was clipped by 7 bases and J by 4 bases; unmatched bases: 15. This CDR3 comprises 17 residues. This CDR3 reads CASTLETGTGLADTQYF. The CDR3 nucleotides are TGTGCCAGCACCCTCGAGACCGGGACAGGGCTCGCAGATACGCAGTATTTT.